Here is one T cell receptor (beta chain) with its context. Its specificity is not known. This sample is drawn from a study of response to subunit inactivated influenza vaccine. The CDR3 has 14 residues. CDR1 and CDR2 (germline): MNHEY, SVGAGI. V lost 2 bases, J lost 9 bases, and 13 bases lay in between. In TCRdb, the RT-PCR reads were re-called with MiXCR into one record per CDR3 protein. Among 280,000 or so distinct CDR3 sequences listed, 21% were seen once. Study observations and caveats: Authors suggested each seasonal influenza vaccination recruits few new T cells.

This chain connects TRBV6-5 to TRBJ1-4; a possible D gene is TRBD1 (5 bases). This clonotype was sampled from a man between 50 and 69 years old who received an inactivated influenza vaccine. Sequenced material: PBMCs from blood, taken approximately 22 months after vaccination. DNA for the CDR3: TGTGCCAGCAGTTACCGACAGTCAAGGAAAAAACTGTTTTTT. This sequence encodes CASSYRQSRKKLFF.